Following are 29 T cell receptor beta chains from one sample sequenced in a study of metastatic and nonmetastatic thyroid tumors. Among the patients, none had received any treatment before thyroid surgery. TCRdb recomputed clones from the PCR reads via MiXCR. The sample consists of tens of thousands of clones, 10% to 12% of them appearing once. The specimen was blood. Receptors were obtained from a female donor with papillary thyroid cancer or a benign thyroid nodule (not recorded which). Some clones in this sample may be carry-over from other donors' samples.

This clone was observed at least ten times. The chain couples TRBV5-1 to TRBJ2-7; 11 nucleotides line up with TRBD2. This CDR3 has 15 residues. Germline CDR1 and CDR2: SGHRS and YFSETQ. J gave up 6 bases and V 1 base, and 6 bases lay outside the gene matches. CDR3 sequence reads: CASSLTSGRRSEQYF. CDR3 nucleotides: TGCGCCAGCAGCTTGACTAGCGGGAGAAGGAGCGAGCAGTACTTC.

This clone was picked up many times. This chain uses TRBV20-1 with TRBJ1-2; 7 bases align to TRBD1. Germline CDR1 and CDR2: DFQATT and SNEGSKA (reference sequence). The CDR3 contains 14 residues. Trimming took 6 bases from V and 0 from J; bases not matched to a gene: 7. In DNA form, the CDR3 reads TGCAGTGCCCAAGGGACAGCCGCTAACTATGGCTACACCTTC. Protein sequence: CSAQGTAANYGYTF.

This clone was counted at least ten times. The chain combines TRBV7-9 with TRBJ2-7; 8 positions agree with TRBD2. Germline V lookup: CDR1 SEHNR, CDR2 FQNEAQ (reference sequence). The CDR3 totals 14 residues. V lost 3 bases and J lost 1; bases outside the gene matches: 2. The CDR3 spells CASSFSSGSYEQYF. The CDR3 nucleotides are TGTGCCAGCAGCTTTTCTAGCGGGTCCTACGAGCAGTACTTC.

This clone showed up many times. J is TRBJ2-7 and V is TRBV6-5; a weak D match, TRBD2 (7 bases). This CDR3 has 15 residues. Trimming pared 0 bases from V and 7 bases from J, leaving 16 bases between. Looked up from germline, CDR1 is MNHEY and CDR2 is SVGAGI. The CDR3 is CASSYSWGKGGEQYF. The CDR3 DNA is TGTGCCAGCAGTTACTCATGGGGTAAGGGGGGGGAGCAGTACTTC.

Ten or more counts support this clone. This chain uses TRBV10-3 with TRBJ1-1, with 7 positions matching TRBD1. V shed 4 bases, J shed 2 bases, and the junction held 1 base outside the gene matches. There are 13 residues in the CDR3. From germline, CDR1 is ENHRY and CDR2 SYGVKD. The CDR3 DNA sequence: TGTGCCATCAGTGGACAGGGAAACACTGAAGCTTTCTTT. As protein: CAISGQGNTEAFF.

This clone was recorded at least ten times. The gene calls are TRBV4-1 and TRBJ2-7; possible D gene TRBD2, 5 bases. Germline-derived CDR1 and CDR2 are MGHRA and YSYEKL. V lost 0 bases and J lost 1, with 10 bases in between. The CDR3 extends over 15 amino acids. CDR3 nucleotides: TGCGCCAGCAGCCAAGAGGAGGTCTCATCCTACGAGCAGTACTTC. It encodes CASSQEEVSSYEQYF.

Remarks on this clone: Mismatch with germline at one junction end may stem from a read error. The rearrangement uses TRBV12-3 or TRBV12-4 and TRBJ2-2, with 8 nucleotides matching TRBD2. The CDR3 loop spans 16 amino acids. In DNA, the CDR3 is TGTACCAGCAGTCCCAGACTAGCGTGGAACACCGGGGAGCTGTTTTTT. Its translation: CTSSPRLAWNTGELFF.

This clone was picked up many times. This chain links TRBV5-1 with TRBJ2-7; tentatively, D is TRBD2 (6 bases). The V and J ends lost 2 bases and 6 bases respectively, with 12 bases between them. This CDR3 is 13 amino acids long. The germline V gene has CDR1 SGHRS and CDR2 YFSETQ. The CDR3 here is CASSLAGRSEQYF. CDR3 sequence (DNA): TGCGCCAGCAGCTTAGCAGGGAGGAGCGAGCAGTACTTC.

Concerning this clone itself: An end of the junction does not agree with germline; a read error may underlie this. V usage is TRBV7-6 and J usage is TRBJ2-5; D may be TRBD2 (6 bases). Germline lookup yields CDR1 SGHVS and CDR2 FNYEAQ. CDR3 size: 14 residues. The CDR3 reads CASSRAWGVETHYF. The CDR3 nucleotides are TGTGCCAGCAGCCGGGCGTGGGGGGTGGAGACCCATTACTTC.

A note on this clone: The junction differs from germline at one of its ends, possibly a read error. The chain links TRBV3-1 to TRBJ1-2; possible D gene TRBD1, 6 bases. CDR1 and CDR2 (germline): LGHDT, YNNKEL (reference sequence). The CDR3 extends over 13 amino acids. The CDR3 coding sequence is TGTGTCAGCAGCCAAGGGGGACCGAAAGGCTACACCTTC. This translates into CVSSQGGPKGYTF.

This clone was observed at least ten times. The chain joins TRBV5-1 to TRBJ1-1; D gene unclear. V lost 3 bases and J lost 7, with 19 bases in between. The germline V gene has CDR1 SGHRS and CDR2 YFSETQ. This CDR3 is built from 15 residues. The CDR3 here is CASSSRVGGLIEAFF. The DNA of the CDR3 is TGCGCCAGCAGCTCGAGGGTAGGAGGGTTGATTGAAGCTTTCTTT.

A remark on this clone: At one boundary the junction diverges from the germline segment, which might be a read error. J is TRBJ2-2 and V is TRBV28, with 10 bases fitting TRBD1. Looked up from germline, CDR1 is MDHEN and CDR2 is SYDVKM. CDR3 length: 16 amino acids. CDR3 in amino acids: CASSFWVTGGTGELFF. CDR3 sequence (DNA): TGTGCCAGCAGTTTCTGGGTGACAGGGGGCACCGGTGAGCTGTTTTTT.

This clone was seen only a few times. The J gene is TRBJ2-2, the V gene TRBV6-1, with a tentative D call TRBD2 (5 bases). The V end lost 6 bases, the J end lost 5 bases, and 13 bases lay between the germline ends. The length of the CDR3 is 14 residues. The germline V gene has CDR1 MNHNS and CDR2 SASEGT. DNA of the CDR3: TGTGCCAGCAGGGACGCCCGAGGGACCGGGGAGCTGTTTTTT. Translation gives CASRDARGTGELFF.

V and J are TRBV3-1 and TRBJ2-3, with 14 bases lining up with TRBD2. V was pared by 4 bases and J by 3 bases, with 3 bases of the junction left unmatched. Germline CDR1 is LGHDT and CDR2 is YNNKEL (reference sequence). There are 16 residues in the CDR3. The CDR3, as DNA: TGTGCCAGCAGCCCGGGACTAGCGGGAGTGACAGATACGCAGTATTTT. Protein: CASSPGLAGVTDTQYF.

The chain recombines TRBV11-1 with TRBJ2-7; TRBD2 matches at 10 bases. The V segment lost 5 bases and the J segment 4 bases; nucleotides outside the gene matches: 11. Germline assignment: CDR1 SGHAT and CDR2 FQDESV (reference sequence). CDR3 size: 16 residues. CDR3 bases: TGTGCCAGCAGCAATCCGGTGGGGACTAGCGTTTACGAGCAGTACTTC. Residues: CASSNPVGTSVYEQYF.

This clone was seen at least ten times. The chain joins TRBV11-3 to TRBJ2-5; D is ambiguous. The V gene's germline CDR1 is SGHNT and CDR2 YENEEA. V was pared by 5 bases and J by 2 bases, with 9 bases between. The length of the CDR3 is 13 residues. CDR3 nucleotides: TGTGCCAGCAGCCCCGACTTGCAAGAGACCCAGTACTTC. Its translation: CASSPDLQETQYF.

This clone was seen at least ten times. V usage is TRBV9 and J usage is TRBJ1-2; D remains unclear. Germline loops: CDR1 SGDLS, CDR2 YYNGEE. V dropped 1 base and J dropped 3 bases, with 13 bases sitting between them. The CDR3 loop spans 15 amino acids. The CDR3 DNA reads TGTGCCAGCAGCGTACTACCGGGAGGTGACTATGGCTACACCTTC. The encoded protein is CASSVLPGGDYGYTF.

This clone was counted ten times or more. This sequence joins TRBV4-2 and TRBJ1-3; D unclear. The germline V gene has CDR1 LGHNA and CDR2 YNFKEQ. Deletions cut 4 bases from V and 0 bases from J, with 16 bases between. The length of the CDR3 is 17 residues. The chain's CDR3 is CASSPWSAGTSGNTIYF. The CDR3 DNA reads as TGTGCCAGCAGCCCATGGTCGGCAGGAACCTCTGGAAACACCATATATTTT.

The table lists this clone with many counts. The chain joins TRBV28 to TRBJ2-1, with D tentatively TRBD2 (6 bases). Germline V CDR1 and CDR2: MDHEN, SYDVKM. The CDR3 spans 15 residues. V lost 2 bases and J 2 bases, leaving 10 bases between the germline ends. CDR3 sequence reads: CASSLGGTTYNEQFF. In DNA, the CDR3 is TGTGCCAGCAGTTTAGGCGGGACCACCTACAATGAGCAGTTCTTC.

This clone was seen many times. This sequence joins TRBV18 and TRBJ1-2; D is unclear. Germline assignment: CDR1 KGHSH and CDR2 LQKENI. CDR3 length: 18 residues. V dropped 0 bases and J dropped 4 bases, with 21 bases sitting between them. CDR3 sequence (DNA): TGTGCCAGCTCACCACCGAATCTGGGCAGCCAATCCAGCTATGGCTACACCTTC. The encoded protein is CASSPPNLGSQSSYGYTF.

This clone was picked up many times. This chain uses TRBV7-8 with TRBJ1-2, with a weak D call TRBD1 (6 bases). The CDR3 has 13 residues. V was pared by 5 bases and J by 4 bases, with 11 bases between. From germline, CDR1 is SGHVS and CDR2 FQNEAQ. The CDR3 DNA is TGTGCCAGCAGCGTGGACAGTTCCTATGGCTACACCTTC. Translation gives CASSVDSSYGYTF.

V gene TRBV9 combines with J gene TRBJ2-5, with D perhaps TRBD2 (7 bases). The length of the CDR3 is 15 residues. Looked up from germline, CDR1 is SGDLS and CDR2 is YYNGEE. Trimming shortened V by 6 bases and J by 2 bases, and 17 bases separated the two germline ends. The chain's CDR3 is CASIPRGGGQETQYF. The CDR3 coding sequence is TGTGCCAGCATCCCAAGGGGAGGGGGACAAGAGACCCAGTACTTC.

This clone was picked up many times. V is TRBV10-3 and J is TRBJ1-5; D gene unclear. The CDR3 is 14 amino acids. Germline assignment: CDR1 ENHRY and CDR2 SYGVKD. Trimming shortened V by 1 base and J by 7 bases, and 11 bases separated the two germline ends. The CDR3 reads CAISEWETEQPQHF. CDR3 nucleotides: TGTGCCATCAGTGAGTGGGAGACTGAACAGCCCCAGCATTTT.

This clone came up many times. The chain links TRBV20-1 to TRBJ1-5, with 11 positions matching TRBD1. Germline V gives CDR1 DFQATT, CDR2 SNEGSKA (reference sequence). This CDR3 region has 15 residues. V was pared by 5 bases and J by 2 bases, with 5 bases of the junction left unmatched. CDR3 DNA: TGCAGTGCTCATAGGACAGGGGGCGGCAATCAGCCCCAGCATTTT. Amino acids: CSAHRTGGGNQPQHF.

This clone came up many times. This sequence joins TRBV20-1 and TRBJ2-3, with D possibly being TRBD2 (6 bases). The CDR3 loop spans 15 amino acids. Looked up from germline, CDR1 is DFQATT and CDR2 is SNEGSKA (reference sequence). V lost 2 bases and J lost 1, with 13 bases in between. This CDR3 is CSARWVGGGTDTQYF. The CDR3 DNA is TGCAGTGCTAGATGGGTGGGGGGAGGCACAGATACGCAGTATTTT.

This clone occurred a few times. The rearrangement joins TRBV28 to TRBJ2-7, with TRBD2 matching over 15 bases. V gave up 6 bases and J gave up 3 bases; unmatched junction bases: 3. CDR1 MDHEN and CDR2 SYDVKM come from the germline V gene. The CDR3 consists of 15 residues. CDR3 sequence: CASSPGLAGGYEQYF. CDR3 nucleotide sequence: TGTGCCAGCAGCCCGGGACTAGCGGGAGGCTACGAGCAGTACTTC.

This clone was counted only a few times. The rearrangement uses TRBV28 and TRBJ1-2; 7 bases fit TRBD1. With 3 bases clipped from V and 4 bases from J, the junction kept 5 bases outside the gene matches. Germline assignment: CDR1 MDHEN and CDR2 SYDVKM. This CDR3 spans 14 amino acids. CDR3 protein: CASSLSTGPYGYTF. CDR3 DNA sequence: TGTGCCAGCAGTTTGTCGACAGGGCCCTATGGCTACACCTTC.

This clone has ten or more counts. The V and J genes are TRBV5-4 and TRBJ2-7; D is possibly TRBD2 (5 bases). Germline CDR1 reads SGHNT; CDR2 reads YYREEE (reference sequence). Trimming left V 0 bases short and J 3 bases short, with 10 bases between. The CDR3 covers 14 residues. In DNA, the CDR3 is TGTGCCAGCAGCTTGGTTCCTAGCAGCTACGAGCAGTACTTC. Translated: CASSLVPSSYEQYF.

This clone appeared many times. The chain employs TRBV18 and TRBJ2-1; D tentatively fits TRBD1 or TRBD2 (6 bases each). The CDR3 is made up of 16 amino acids. Trimming pared 0 bases from V and 7 bases from J, leaving 16 bases between. The V gene's germline CDR1 is KGHSH and CDR2 LQKENI. The CDR3 region is CASSPPLGSGANEQFF. In DNA, the CDR3 is TGTGCCAGCTCACCACCGTTGGGTTCGGGGGCTAATGAGCAGTTCTTC.